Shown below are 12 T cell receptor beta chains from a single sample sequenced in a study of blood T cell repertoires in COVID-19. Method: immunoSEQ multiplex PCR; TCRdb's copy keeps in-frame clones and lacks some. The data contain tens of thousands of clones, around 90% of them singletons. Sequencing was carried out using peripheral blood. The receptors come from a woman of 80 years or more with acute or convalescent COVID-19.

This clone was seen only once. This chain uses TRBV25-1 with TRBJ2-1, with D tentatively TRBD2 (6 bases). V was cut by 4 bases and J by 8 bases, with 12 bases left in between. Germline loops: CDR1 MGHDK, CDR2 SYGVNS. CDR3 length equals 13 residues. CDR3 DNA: TGTGCCAGCAGTGGGGGACTTGCCTATGAGCAGTTCTTC. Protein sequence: CASSGGLAYEQFF.

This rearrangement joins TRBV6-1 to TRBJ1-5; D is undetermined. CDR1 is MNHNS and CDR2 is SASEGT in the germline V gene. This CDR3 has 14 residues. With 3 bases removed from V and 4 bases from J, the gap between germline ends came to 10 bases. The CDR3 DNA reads TGTGCCAGCAGTGATGGGCTAAATAATCAGCCCCAGCATTTT. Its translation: CASSDGLNNQPQHF.

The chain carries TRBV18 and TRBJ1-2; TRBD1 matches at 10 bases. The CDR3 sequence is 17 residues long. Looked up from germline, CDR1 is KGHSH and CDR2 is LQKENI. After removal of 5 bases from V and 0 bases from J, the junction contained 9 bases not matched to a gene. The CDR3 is CASSRDRGQTANYGYTF. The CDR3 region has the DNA TGTGCCAGCTCAAGGGACAGGGGACAAACAGCTAACTATGGCTACACCTTC.

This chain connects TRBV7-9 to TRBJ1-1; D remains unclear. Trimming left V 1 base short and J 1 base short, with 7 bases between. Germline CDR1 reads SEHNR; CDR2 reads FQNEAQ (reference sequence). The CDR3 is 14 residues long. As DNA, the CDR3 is TGTGCCAGCAGCTTAGGTCGGGAGAACACTGAAGCTTTCTTT. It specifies CASSLGRENTEAFF.

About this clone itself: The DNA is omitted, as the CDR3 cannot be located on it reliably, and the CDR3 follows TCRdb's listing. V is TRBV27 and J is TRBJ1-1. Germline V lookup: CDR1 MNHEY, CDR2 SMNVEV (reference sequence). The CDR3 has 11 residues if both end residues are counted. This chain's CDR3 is CAPYSCTEAFF.

Written as DNA, the CDR3 is TGTGCCAGCAGCACATGGGAGGGCGTCTATGGCTACACCTTC. Amino acid sequence: CASSTWEGVYGYTF. This sequence joins TRBV5-6 and TRBJ1-2, with D hard to call. The germline V gene encodes CDR1 SGHDT and CDR2 YYEEEE. Between the trimmed V and J ends, which lost 4 bases and 4 bases, there was a span of 14 bases. The CDR3 length is 14 residues.

CDR3 sequence (DNA): TGTGCCAGCAGTTTTAGGACAGGTCAAGAGACCCAGTACTTC. It codes for CASSFRTGQETQYF. V is TRBV28 and J is TRBJ2-5; the match to TRBD1 covers 7 bases. The germline CDR1 and CDR2 sequences are MDHEN and SYDVKM. This CDR3 has 14 amino acids. Germline trimming cut 3 bases from V and 2 bases from J; bases unmatched to any gene: 3.

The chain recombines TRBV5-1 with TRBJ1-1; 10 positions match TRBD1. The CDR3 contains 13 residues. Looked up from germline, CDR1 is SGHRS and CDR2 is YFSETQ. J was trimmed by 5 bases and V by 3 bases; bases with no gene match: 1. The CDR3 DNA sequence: TGCGCCAGCAGCTCGGGACAGGGGACTGAAGCTTTCTTT. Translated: CASSSGQGTEAFF. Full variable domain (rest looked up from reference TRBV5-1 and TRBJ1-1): KAGVTQTPRYLIKTRGQQVTLSCSPISGHRSVSWYQQTPGQGLQFLFEYFSETQRNKGNFPGRFSGRQFSNSRSEMNVSTLELGDSALYLCASSSGQGTEAFFGQGTRLTVV.

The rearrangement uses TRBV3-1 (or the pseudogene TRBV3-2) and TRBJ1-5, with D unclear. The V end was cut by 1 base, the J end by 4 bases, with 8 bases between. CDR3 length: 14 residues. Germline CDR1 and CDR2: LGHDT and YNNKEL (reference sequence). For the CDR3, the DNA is TGTGCCAGCAGCCAAGGATCAGGAAATCAGCCCCAGCATTTT. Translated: CASSQGSGNQPQHF.

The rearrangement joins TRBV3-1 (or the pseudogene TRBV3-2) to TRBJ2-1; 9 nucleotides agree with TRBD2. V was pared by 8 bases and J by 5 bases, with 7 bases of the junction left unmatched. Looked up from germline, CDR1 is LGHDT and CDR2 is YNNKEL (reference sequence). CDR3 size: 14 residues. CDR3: CASSRLAGNNEQFF. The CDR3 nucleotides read TGTGCCAGCTCTAGGCTAGCGGGGAACAATGAGCAGTTCTTC.

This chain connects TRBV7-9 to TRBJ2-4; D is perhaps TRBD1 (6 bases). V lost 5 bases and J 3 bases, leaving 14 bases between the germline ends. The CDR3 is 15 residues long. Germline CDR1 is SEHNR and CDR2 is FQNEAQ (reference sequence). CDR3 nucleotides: TGTGCCAGCAGCCGCCACGGGACACACAAAAACATTCAGTACTTC. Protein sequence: CASSRHGTHKNIQYF.

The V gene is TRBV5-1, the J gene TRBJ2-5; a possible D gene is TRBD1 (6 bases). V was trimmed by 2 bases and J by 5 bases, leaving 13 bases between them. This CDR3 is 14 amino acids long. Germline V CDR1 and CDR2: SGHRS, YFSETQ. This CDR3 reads CASSLEQGRETQYF. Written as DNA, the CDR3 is TGCGCCAGCAGCTTAGAACAGGGACGGGAGACCCAGTACTTC.